This T cell receptor beta chain derives from a study of CD8+ T cells in alopecia areata. RNA, once extracted, was reverse transcribed into cDNA for use as the sequencing template. This table comes from immunoSEQ multiplex PCR, and its TCRdb copy is limited to in-frame clones, with some not included. The sample consists of about 180,000 clones, over 55% of them appearing once. Trimming shortened V by 0 bases and J by 1 base, and 12 bases separated the two germline ends. The germline gives CDR1 MGHRA, CDR2 YSYEKL. The CDR3 extends over 16 amino acids. The chain has TRBV4-1 and TRBJ1-1; D is uncertain. This clonotype originated in a human donor with alopecia areata. Material: CD4+ T cells sorted from blood, obtained at week 0. The CDR3 DNA follows: TGCGCCAGCAGCCAAGAGGGTCCCCAGCGGAACACTGAAGCTTTCTTT. Translated: CASSQEGPQRNTEAFF.